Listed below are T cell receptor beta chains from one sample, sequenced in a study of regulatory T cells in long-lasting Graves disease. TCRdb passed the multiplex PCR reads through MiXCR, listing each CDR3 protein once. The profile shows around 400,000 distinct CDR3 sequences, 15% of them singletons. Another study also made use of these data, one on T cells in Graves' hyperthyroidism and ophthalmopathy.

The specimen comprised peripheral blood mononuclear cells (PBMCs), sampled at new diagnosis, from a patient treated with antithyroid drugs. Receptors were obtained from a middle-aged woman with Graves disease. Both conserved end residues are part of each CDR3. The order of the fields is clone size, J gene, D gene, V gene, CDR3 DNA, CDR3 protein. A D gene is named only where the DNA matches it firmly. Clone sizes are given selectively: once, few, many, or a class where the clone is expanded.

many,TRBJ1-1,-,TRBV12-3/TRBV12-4,TGTGCCAGCAGTTTAGAACTGGGAGAAGCTTTCTTT,CASSLELGEAFF
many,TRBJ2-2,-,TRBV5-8,TGTGCCAGCAGCTTGAGGTTGAACACCGGGGAGCTGTTTTTT,CASSLRLNTGELFF
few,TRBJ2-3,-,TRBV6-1,TGTGCCAGCACCCTAGCGCGGACTAGCACAGATACGCAGTATTTT,CASTLARTSTDTQYF
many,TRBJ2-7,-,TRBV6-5,TGTGCCAGCAGTTACTCGTACGGGCAGGACTCCTACGAGCAGTACTTC,CASSYSYGQDSYEQYF
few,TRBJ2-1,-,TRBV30,TGTGCCTGGAGCAGGAGTAACTCCAATGAGCAGTTCTTC,CAWSRSNSNEQFF
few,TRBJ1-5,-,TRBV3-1,TGTGCCAGCAGCAACACCAATCAGCCCCAGCATTTT,CASSNTNQPQHF
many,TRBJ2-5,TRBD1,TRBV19,TGTGCCAGTAGTCCTGACACAGGGGGGCCGGAGACCCAGTACTTC,CASSPDTGGPETQYF
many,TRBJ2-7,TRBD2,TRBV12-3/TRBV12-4,TGTGCCAGCAGTTTTGACGTCAAGGACGGGACTAGCGGGAGCTACGAGCAGTACTTC,CASSFDVKDGTSGSYEQYF
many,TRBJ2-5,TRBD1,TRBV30,TGTGCCTGGAACCGAGCCGGGACAGAGGAGACCCAGTACTTC,CAWNRAGTEETQYF
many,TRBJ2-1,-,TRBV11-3,TGTGCCAGCAGCTTACTGGATGAGCAGTTCTTC,CASSLLDEQFF
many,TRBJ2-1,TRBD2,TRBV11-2,TGTGCCAGCAGCTCAAGAGGGCTAGCGGGAGGCCGTGAGCAGTTCTTC,CASSSRGLAGGREQFF
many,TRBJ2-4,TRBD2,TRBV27,TGTGCCAGCAGCAGCGGGACGGGCCGAGGAGACATTCAGTACTTC,CASSSGTGRGDIQYF
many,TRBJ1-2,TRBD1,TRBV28,TGTGCCAGCAGTATATCCTGGACAGGGGTTTCTGGCTACACCTTC,CASSISWTGVSGYTF
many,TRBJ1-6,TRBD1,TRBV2,TGTGCCAGCAGGGGACAGGGTAATTCACCCCTCCACTTT,CASRGQGNSPLHF
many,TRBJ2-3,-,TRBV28,TGTGCCAGCATCCCCACCGGGGGAGGAGGAAAAGATACGCAGTATTTT,CASIPTGGGGKDTQYF
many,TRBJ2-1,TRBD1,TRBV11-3,TGTGCCAGCAGCTTAATAGACAGGGGCAATGAGCAGTTCTTC,CASSLIDRGNEQFF
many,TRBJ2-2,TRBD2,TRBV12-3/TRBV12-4,TGTGCCAGCAGTTTCCGACTAGCGGGAGGGCCCGTTAACGGGGAGCTGTTTTTT,CASSFRLAGGPVNGELFF
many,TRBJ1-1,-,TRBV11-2,TGTGCCAGCAGTTTGGGGAGGGGAGGGAACACTGAAGCTTTCTTT,CASSLGRGGNTEAFF
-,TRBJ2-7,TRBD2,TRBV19,TGTGCCAGTGAGGGACTAGACTCCTACGAGCAGTACTTC,CASEGLDSYEQYF
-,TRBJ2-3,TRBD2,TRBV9,TGTGCCAGCAGCGTAGGGGCGGGAGGATACACAGATACGCAGTATTTT,CASSVGAGGYTDTQYF
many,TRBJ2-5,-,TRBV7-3,TGTGCCAGCAGCTCGGGGGTACAAGAGACCCAGTACTTC,CASSSGVQETQYF
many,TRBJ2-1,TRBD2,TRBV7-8,TGTGCCAGCAGCAGATATAGCGGGTTAAGCTCCTACAATGAGCAGTTCTTC,CASSRYSGLSSYNEQFF
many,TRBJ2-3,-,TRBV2,TGTGCCAGCAGTCCGCGACGGGGTTTCACAGATACGCAGTATTTT,CASSPRRGFTDTQYF
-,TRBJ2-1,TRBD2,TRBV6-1,TGTGCCAGCAGTGACTTACTAGCGGCAGCCGCCTACAATGAGCAGTTCTTC,CASSDLLAAAAYNEQFF
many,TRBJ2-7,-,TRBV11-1,TGTGCCAGCAGCTTAGGACCGTCTTATAGACAAGGGGAGCAGTACTTC,CASSLGPSYRQGEQYF
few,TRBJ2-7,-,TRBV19,TGTGCCAGTAGTATGTTCTCCCGAGGCGCCGAGCAGTACTTC,CASSMFSRGAEQYF
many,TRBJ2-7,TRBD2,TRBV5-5,TGTGCCAGCAGCGAGTACGGGACTAGCGTATACGAGCAGTACTTC,CASSEYGTSVYEQYF
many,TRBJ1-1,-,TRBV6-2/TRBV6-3,TGTGCCAGCAGTGACAGCGGTATGAACACTGAAGCTTTCTTT,CASSDSGMNTEAFF
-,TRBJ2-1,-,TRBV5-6,TGTGCCAGCAGCTTTTACGGGAGTCTGTGGAATGAGCAGTTCTTC,CASSFYGSLWNEQFF
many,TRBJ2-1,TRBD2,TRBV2,TGTGCCAGCAGTGGGGAGACTAGCGGCTTAATTCACAATGAGCAGTTCTTC,CASSGETSGLIHNEQFF
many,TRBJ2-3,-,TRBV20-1,TGCAGTGCTAGAGATCCCTCTAAAGCAGATACGCAGTATTTT,CSARDPSKADTQYF
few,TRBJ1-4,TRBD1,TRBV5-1,TGCGCCAGCAGCTTGGCCGGACAGGTTAATGAAAAACTGTTTTTT,CASSLAGQVNEKLFF
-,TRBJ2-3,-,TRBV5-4,TGTGCCAGCAGCTTGTCACAGGATCAAGATACGCAGTATTTT,CASSLSQDQDTQYF
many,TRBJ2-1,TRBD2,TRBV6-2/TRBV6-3,TGTGCCAGCAGTTACGGCACTAGCGGGAGATATGAGCAGTTCTTC,CASSYGTSGRYEQFF
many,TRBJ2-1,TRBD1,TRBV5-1,TGCGCCAGCAGCCGGACAGGGGAGATGGTAGGTTTTTACAATGAGCAGTTCTTC,CASSRTGEMVGFYNEQFF
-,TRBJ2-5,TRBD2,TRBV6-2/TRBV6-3,TGTGCCAGCAGTTACAGCGAGCGGGAGGGGGATCAAGAGACCCAGTACTTC,CASSYSEREGDQETQYF
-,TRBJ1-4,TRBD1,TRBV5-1,TGCGCCAGCAGGGGACAGGGGGGAGAAAAACTGTTTTTT,CASRGQGGEKLFF
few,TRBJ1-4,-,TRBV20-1,TGCAGTGCTAACACGAATAAGGAAAAACTGTTTTTT,CSANTNKEKLFF
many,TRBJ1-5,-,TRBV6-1,TGTGCCAGCAGCCCCGAGCAGGGGCCCCAGCATTTT,CASSPEQGPQHF
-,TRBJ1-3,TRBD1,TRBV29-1,TGCAGCGTGAAATGGACAGGGCTCTCTGGAAACACCATATATTTT,CSVKWTGLSGNTIYF
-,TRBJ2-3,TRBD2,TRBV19,TGTGCCAGTAGTGCCGGGACTAGCGGGAGAGTTACGCAGTATTTT,CASSAGTSGRVTQYF
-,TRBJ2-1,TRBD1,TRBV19,TGTGCCAGTAGCGACAGGGGCCTACCCCCCCCGGATGAGCAGTTCTTC,CASSDRGLPPPDEQFF
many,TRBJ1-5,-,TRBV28,TGTGCCAGCAGTTTGCCCCAACTAGACAGAAATCAGCCCCAGCATTTT,CASSLPQLDRNQPQHF
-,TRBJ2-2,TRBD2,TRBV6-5,TGTGCCAGCAGTTTTTGGGGACTAGGTATCACCGGGGAGCTGTTTTTT,CASSFWGLGITGELFF
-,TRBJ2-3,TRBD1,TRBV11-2,TGTGCCAGCAGCCGAGGTCGGGACAGGGGCTTAGACCATACGCAGTATTTT,CASSRGRDRGLDHTQYF